Below, 31 T cell receptor beta chains from the same sample are listed, as sequenced in a study of beta chain features in type 1 diabetes. Sequencing targeted expressed TCRB transcripts, as all isolated RNA had been reverse transcribed. Measured with immunoSEQ multiplex PCR; TCRdb has only the in-frame clones, and not every one. This table holds approximately 380,000 clones, about 16% found once. Source material: naive CD4+ T cells from blood. Receptors were obtained from a woman aged 18 to 35 in good health.

The chain is built from TRBV28 and TRBJ1-2; D uncertain. Deletions cut 2 bases from V and 8 bases from J, with 9 bases between. The germline V gene has CDR1 MDHEN and CDR2 SYDVKM. CDR3 size: 12 residues. CDR3 nucleotides: TGTGCCAGCAGTTTAAGTCTATCGGGCTACACCTTC. It translates to CASSLSLSGYTF.

The gene calls are TRBV6-6 and TRBJ2-4; D is unclear. The ends were cut back, 4 bases at V and 3 bases at J, with 13 bases in the middle. CDR1 and CDR2 (germline): MNHNY, SVGAGI (reference sequence). The CDR3 length is 15 residues. The CDR3 coding sequence is TGTGCCAGCAGTTTGAGCGAAATAGTCAAAAACATTCAGTACTTC. Protein sequence: CASSLSEIVKNIQYF.

In its sample, this clone was seen a few times. This sequence joins TRBV30 and TRBJ2-3; D is uncertain. With 0 bases removed from V and 4 bases from J, the gap between germline ends came to 11 bases. CDR3 length: 14 residues. Germline CDR1 and CDR2: GTSNPN and SVGIG (reference sequence). CDR3 sequence: CAWSVGWASDTQYF. Written as DNA, the CDR3 is TGTGCCTGGAGTGTAGGTTGGGCGTCAGATACGCAGTATTTT.

The rearrangement joins TRBV5-4 to TRBJ2-7; tentatively, D is TRBD2 (5 bases). This CDR3 region has 11 residues. V lost 4 bases to trimming and J lost 3 bases, with 5 bases between them. The V gene's germline CDR1 is SGHNT and CDR2 YYREEE (reference sequence). The CDR3 here is CASSGGYEQYF. CDR3 DNA: TGTGCCAGCAGCGGAGGCTACGAGCAGTACTTC.

The chain links TRBV5-1 to TRBJ2-5, with 11 bases lining up with TRBD1. The germline CDR1 and CDR2 sequences are SGHRS and YFSETQ. CDR3 size: 16 residues. After removal of 0 bases from V and 7 bases from J, the junction contained 8 bases not matched to a gene. CDR3 amino acids: CASSLAGTGGLGTQYF. The CDR3 DNA is TGCGCCAGCAGCTTGGCCGGGACAGGGGGTCTCGGGACCCAGTACTTC.

The V and J genes are TRBV5-1 and TRBJ1-1; weak D call: TRBD1 (6 bases). CDR1 and CDR2 (germline): SGHRS, YFSETQ. V lost 6 bases to trimming and J lost 1 base, with 13 bases between them. The CDR3 length is 14 residues. CDR3 residues: CASKVQGRNTEAFF. The CDR3 DNA reads as TGCGCCAGCAAGGTACAGGGCCGGAACACTGAAGCTTTCTTT.

A few counts support this clone. CDR3 sequence reads: CSARKDSLYEQYF. As DNA, the CDR3 is TGCAGCGCCCGTAAAGACTCGTTATACGAGCAGTACTTC. The chain links TRBV29-1 to TRBJ2-7, with unresolved D. Germline values: CDR1 SQVTM, CDR2 ANQGSEA. Trimming took 7 bases from V and 4 from J, leaving 17 bases between them. The CDR3 is made up of 13 amino acids.

The rearrangement links TRBV14 to TRBJ2-3; 10 nucleotides align to TRBD2. V was pared by 5 bases and J by 2 bases, with 7 bases of the junction left unmatched. CDR1 SGHDN and CDR2 FVKESK come from the germline V gene. The CDR3 has 16 amino acids. DNA for the CDR3: TGTGCCAGCAGCTCGGCCGGACTAGCGGCCACAGATACGCAGTATTTT. Its translation is CASSSAGLAATDTQYF.

This clone was counted a few times. The rearrangement links TRBV11-2 to TRBJ2-3; 11 nucleotides align to TRBD2. The V gene's germline CDR1 is SGHAT and CDR2 FQNNGV. CDR3 length equals 17 residues. V lost 6 bases to trimming and J lost 1 base; unmatched junction nucleotides: 9. The CDR3 bases are TGTGCCAGCAGGGAAACTAGCGGGAGAATGGGCACAGATACGCAGTATTTT. Translation gives CASRETSGRMGTDTQYF.

The chain combines TRBV11-1 with TRBJ2-1; weak D call: TRBD2 (5 bases). The CDR3 has 12 amino acids. V was trimmed by 5 bases and J by 6 bases, leaving 8 bases between them. CDR1 and CDR2 (germline): SGHAT, FQDESV (reference sequence). This CDR3 is CASSPGINEQFF. CDR3 in DNA: TGTGCCAGCAGCCCCGGGATCAATGAGCAGTTCTTC. Based on the CDR3 plus reference TRBV11-1 and TRBJ2-1, the full variable domain is EAEVAQSPRYKITEKSQAVAFWCDPISGHATLYWYRQILGQGPELLVQFQDESVVDDSQLPKDRFSAERLKGVDSTLKIQPAELGDSAMYLCASSPGINEQFFGPGTRLTVL.

This clone was counted a few times. The chain uses TRBV5-6 and TRBJ1-5; tentative D call: TRBD1 (6 bases). Trimming pared 4 bases from V and 1 base from J, leaving 9 bases between. Germline values: CDR1 SGHDT, CDR2 YYEEEE. The CDR3 is made up of 14 amino acids. As DNA, the CDR3 is TGTGCCAGCAGCAATCAGGGGAGCAATCAGCCCCAGCATTTT. Amino acid sequence: CASSNQGSNQPQHF.

This clone was detected a few times. The chain links TRBV10-3 to TRBJ2-7; D may be TRBD1 (6 bases). This CDR3 has 15 residues. Trimming removed 4 bases from V and 2 bases from J, with 15 bases in between. Germline V gene lookup returns CDR1 ENHRY and CDR2 SYGVKD. In nucleotides, the CDR3 is TGTGCCATCAGTGCGGAGGACAGCAACCCCTACGAGCAGTACTTC. Translating it yields CAISAEDSNPYEQYF.

The J gene is TRBJ1-5, the V gene TRBV7-9, with 8 bases that match TRBD1. This CDR3 contains 17 residues. V gave up 5 bases and J gave up 1 base; unmatched junction bases: 10. Germline lookup yields CDR1 SEHNR and CDR2 FQNEAQ (reference sequence). The CDR3 region is CASSPGQGLGSNQPQHF. CDR3 sequence (DNA): TGTGCCAGCAGCCCTGGACAGGGCCTGGGAAGCAATCAGCCCCAGCATTTT.

This chain connects TRBV6-4 to TRBJ2-1, with TRBD2 matching 7 bases. V was pared by 8 bases and J by 6 bases, with 13 bases of the junction left unmatched. The CDR3 has 15 residues. The V gene's germline CDR1 is MRHNA and CDR2 SNTAGT. The CDR3 spells CASSREGGPGNEQFF. The CDR3 region has the DNA TGTGCCAGCTCTAGGGAGGGAGGGCCGGGCAATGAGCAGTTCTTC.

The rearrangement links TRBV19 to TRBJ1-1; perhaps TRBD1 as D (5 bases). V lost 2 bases to trimming and J lost 5 bases, with 9 bases between them. CDR1 is LNHDA, CDR2 SQIVND, per germline (reference sequence). The CDR3 contains 13 residues. The CDR3 nucleotides are TGTGCCAGTAGTATACAGGGTGAAACTGAAGCTTTCTTT. Protein: CASSIQGETEAFF.

This clone was observed a few times. The chain uses TRBV2 and TRBJ1-5; D unclear. There are 13 residues in the CDR3. V was shortened by 1 base and J by 6 bases, with 7 bases between the two germline ends. The germline V gene encodes CDR1 SNHLY and CDR2 FYNNEI. CDR3 sequence: CASSEVGVQPQHF. Here the CDR3 DNA reads TGTGCCAGCAGTGAAGTTGGAGTTCAGCCCCAGCATTTT.

This clone was detected a few times. The rearrangement joins TRBV19 to TRBJ2-3, with TRBD1 matching over 7 bases. The CDR3 extends over 15 amino acids. The V segment lost 8 bases and the J segment 0 bases; nucleotides outside the gene matches: 8. The germline gives CDR1 LNHDA, CDR2 SQIVND (reference sequence). CDR3 coding DNA: TGTGCCAGTCAGCTCAGGGGGACCAGCACAGATACGCAGTATTTT. Encoded protein: CASQLRGTSTDTQYF.

The genes are TRBV7-9 and TRBJ2-7; tentatively, D is TRBD1 (6 bases). This CDR3 has 14 residues. Trimming removed 3 bases from V and 2 bases from J, with 11 bases in between. Germline V gene sequence: CDR1 SEHNR, CDR2 FQNEAQ (reference sequence). The chain's CDR3 is CASSFHRDTYEQYF. The CDR3 nucleotides read TGTGCCAGCAGCTTTCACAGGGACACCTACGAGCAGTACTTC. The complete variable domain, with remaining parts taken from reference TRBV7-9 and TRBJ2-7, reads DTGVSQNPRHKITKRGQNVTFRCDPISEHNRLYWYRQTLGQGPEFLTYFQNEAQLEKSRLLSDRFSAERPKGSFSTLEIQRTEQGDSAMYLCASSFHRDTYEQYFGPGTRLTVT.

This chain's CDR3 is CASSYRVAANTEAFF. Written as DNA, the CDR3 is TGTGCCAGCAGCTACAGGGTTGCGGCCAACACTGAAGCTTTCTTT. This chain connects TRBV5-8 to TRBJ1-1, with D maybe TRBD1 (6 bases). The V gene's germline CDR1 is SGHTS and CDR2 YDEGEE. The CDR3 spans 15 residues. Trimming removed 3 bases from V and 2 bases from J, with 14 bases in between.

In this sample, this clone turned up a few times. The V and J genes are TRBV7-9 and TRBJ2-7; TRBD2 matches at 10 bases. J lost 6 bases, V lost 5 bases, and 10 bases had no gene match. Germline-derived CDR1 and CDR2 are SEHNR and FQNEAQ (reference sequence). This CDR3 is 15 amino acids long. The CDR3 nucleotides are TGTGCCAGCAGCCCCCCTAGCGGGAGTTGGCTCGAGCAGTACTTC. Encoded protein: CASSPPSGSWLEQYF.

This clone was seen more than once but under ten times. The chain carries TRBV7-6 and TRBJ2-7; TRBD1 agrees at 9 bases. The germline V gene has CDR1 SGHVS and CDR2 FNYEAQ. This CDR3 spans 14 amino acids. Trimming cost V 5 bases and J 1 base; bases outside gene matches: 3. CDR3 nucleotides: TGTGCCAGCAGCGGGACAGGGAGTTCCTACGAGCAGTACTTC. Protein product: CASSGTGSSYEQYF. The full variable domain, in which reference TRBV7-6 and TRBJ2-7 provide the parts outside the CDR3, is GAGVSQSPRYKVTKRGQDVALRCDPISGHVSLYWYRQALGQGPEFLTYFNYEAQQDKSGLPNDRFSAERPEGSISTLTIQRTEQRDSAMYRCASSGTGSSYEQYFGPGTRLTVT.

This clone has only a few counts. The chain uses TRBV7-2 and TRBJ2-7; 8 nucleotides line up with TRBD2. The CDR3 totals 14 residues. Germline V CDR1 and CDR2: SGHTA, FQGNSA. J lost 2 bases, V lost 7 bases, and 7 bases had no gene match. DNA for the CDR3: TGTGCCAGCAACCCAACGGGGGGGACCTACGAGCAGTACTTC. The encoded protein is CASNPTGGTYEQYF.

The chain links TRBV14 to TRBJ1-5; D may be TRBD1 (6 bases). The CDR3 length is 16 residues. V dropped 0 bases and J dropped 2 bases, with 11 bases sitting between them. Germline CDR1 is SGHDN and CDR2 is FVKESK. For the CDR3, the DNA is TGTGCCAGCAGCCAAGATAGTGCAGGGGGCAATCAGCCCCAGCATTTT. Translating it yields CASSQDSAGGNQPQHF.

This clone was detected only a few times. This chain connects TRBV30 to TRBJ2-1; 11 bases agree with TRBD2. This CDR3 comprises 15 residues. Germline V lookup: CDR1 GTSNPN, CDR2 SVGIG (reference sequence). Germline trimming cut 3 bases from V and 4 bases from J; bases unmatched to any gene: 5. CDR3 sequence reads: CAWRAGTSGYNEQFF. In DNA form, the CDR3 reads TGTGCCTGGAGGGCCGGGACTAGCGGATACAATGAGCAGTTCTTC.

The chain carries TRBV29-1 and TRBJ2-1; the match to TRBD1 covers 9 bases. This CDR3 region has 13 residues. Germline CDR1 reads SQVTM; CDR2 reads ANQGSEA. Trimming removed 8 bases from V and 7 bases from J; junction bases left unmatched: 9. The CDR3 region is CSIGDRVSNEQFF. For the CDR3, the DNA is TGCAGCATTGGGGACAGGGTATCAAATGAGCAGTTCTTC.

This chain links TRBV27 with TRBJ2-1; TRBD1 might be the D (5 bases). From germline, CDR1 is MNHEY and CDR2 SMNVEV (reference sequence). The V gene lost 3 bases and the J gene lost 9 bases, with 12 bases spanning the gap. CDR3 length: 13 amino acids. For the CDR3, the DNA is TGTGCCAGCAGTTTCCGTATTCAGGGTGAGCAGTTCTTC. Protein product: CASSFRIQGEQFF.

The chain combines TRBV27 with TRBJ2-7; tentatively, D is TRBD1 (5 bases). Looked up from germline, CDR1 is MNHEY and CDR2 is SMNVEV (reference sequence). This CDR3 is 13 amino acids long. Trimming pared 10 bases from V and 2 bases from J, leaving 15 bases between. CDR3 nucleotides: TGTGCCACCAGGGTATTAGTCCCCTACGAGCAGTACTTC. The encoded protein is CATRVLVPYEQYF.

This clone has more than one count but fewer than ten. The same CDR3 is also encoded by other DNA sequences in this sample. The V gene is TRBV30, the J gene TRBJ2-5; no clear D gene. This CDR3 spans 12 amino acids. Trimming shortened V by 2 bases and J by 2 bases, and 6 bases separated the two germline ends. Germline V gene data show CDR1 as GTSNPN and CDR2 as SVGIG (reference sequence). CDR3 bases: TGTGCCTGGAGTTTGTATCAAGAGACCCAGTACTTC. This gives the protein CAWSLYQETQYF.

The chain has TRBV5-4 and TRBJ2-7; TRBD1 aligns across 10 bases. With V trimmed by 0 bases and J by 5 bases, 11 bases remained unmatched. The CDR3 length is 17 residues. Germline CDR1 and CDR2: SGHNT and YYREEE (reference sequence). CDR3: CASSLGPSGQGLDEQYF. In nucleotides, the CDR3 is TGTGCCAGCAGCTTGGGGCCATCGGGACAGGGGCTCGACGAGCAGTACTTC. Looking up the rest from reference TRBV5-4 and TRBJ2-7 gives the full variable domain: ETGVTQSPTHLIKTRGQQVTLRCSSQSGHNTVSWYQQALGQGPQFIFQYYREEENGRGNFPPRFSGLQFPNYSSELNVNALELDDSALYLCASSLGPSGQGLDEQYFGPGTRLTVT.

The CDR3 reads CSGGRGQQETQYF. For the CDR3, the DNA is TGCAGCGGGGGGAGAGGACAGCAAGAGACCCAGTACTTC. The rearrangement uses TRBV29-1 and TRBJ2-5; weak D call: TRBD1 (6 bases). This CDR3 has 13 residues. Trimming took off 7 bases at V and 2 bases at J, with 14 bases between the two ends. From germline, CDR1 is SQVTM and CDR2 ANQGSEA.

The V and J genes are TRBV27 and TRBJ2-7; D uncertain. Looked up from germline, CDR1 is MNHEY and CDR2 is SMNVEV (reference sequence). The V gene lost 4 bases and the J gene lost 0 bases, with 10 bases spanning the gap. The CDR3 consists of 14 residues. The CDR3 sequence is CASSSFRSSYEQYF. Here the CDR3 DNA reads TGTGCCAGCAGTTCCTTCAGAAGCTCCTACGAGCAGTACTTC.